The 13 T cell receptor beta chains below were found in one sample sequenced in a study of resident and recirculating memory T cells in vitiligo. TCRdb's copy holds only in-frame clones and misses some; the assay was immunoSEQ multiplex PCR. The table records over a hundred clones, roughly four fifths of them present only once. The sample comprised lesional skin. Receptor source: a male donor with vitiligo.

The rearrangement links TRBV6-5 to TRBJ2-2; D is unclear. CDR1 and CDR2 (germline): MNHEY, SVGAGI. V gave up 3 bases and J gave up 3 bases, with 8 bases separating them. The CDR3 has 14 residues. The CDR3 is CASSYAEYTGELFF. The CDR3 DNA sequence: TGTGCCAGCAGTTATGCTGAGTACACCGGGGAGCTGTTTTTT.

The chain employs TRBV5-8 and TRBJ1-2; 8 bases line up with TRBD1. The CDR3 length is 15 residues. V lost 4 bases to trimming and J lost 4 bases; unmatched junction nucleotides: 9. Germline CDR1 SGHTS, CDR2 YDEGEE. CDR3 loop: CASSLLDRDGYGYTF. CDR3 nucleotide sequence: TGTGCCAGCAGCCTTCTGGACAGGGATGGCTATGGCTACACCTTC.

The chain joins TRBV27 to TRBJ1-5; D remains ambiguous. The CDR3 is 12 amino acids. Between the trimmed V and J ends, which lost 8 bases and 0 bases, there was a span of 5 bases. The V gene's germline CDR1 is MNHEY and CDR2 SMNVEV (reference sequence). The CDR3 DNA sequence: TGTGCCAGCGGACTTAGCAATCAGCCCCAGCATTTT. It is translated as CASGLSNQPQHF.

CDR3 protein: CAISEAGVNTGELFF. The CDR3 region has the DNA TGTGCCATCAGTGAGGCGGGGGTGAACACCGGGGAGCTGTTTTTT. The chain combines TRBV10-3 with TRBJ2-2; 7 nucleotides line up with TRBD2. Germline V lookup: CDR1 ENHRY, CDR2 SYGVKD. With V trimmed by 2 bases and J by 1 base, 1 base remained unmatched. The CDR3 extends over 15 amino acids.

This CDR3 reads CASSPDRATDTQYF. CDR3 DNA: TGTGCCAGCAGCCCAGACAGGGCCACAGATACGCAGTATTTT. The chain links TRBV4-2 to TRBJ2-3, with 7 bases aligning to TRBD1. The CDR3 is 14 amino acids. V was clipped by 4 bases and J by 2 bases; unmatched bases: 3. From germline, CDR1 is LGHNA and CDR2 YNFKEQ.

V usage is TRBV7-6 and J usage is TRBJ1-5, with 8 bases fitting TRBD1. CDR1 and CDR2 from the germline V gene are SGHVS and FNYEAQ. J was trimmed by 0 bases and V by 1 base; bases with no gene match: 5. CDR3 length: 17 amino acids. The CDR3 nucleotides are TGTGCCAGCAGCTTAGATTACGGGACAGGTAGCAATCAGCCCCAGCATTTT. Translated: CASSLDYGTGSNQPQHF.

This clone was detected a few times. The chain recombines TRBV6-1 with TRBJ2-7, with D uncertain. The CDR3 contains 13 residues. The germline V and J ends were trimmed by 6 bases and 2 bases, with 11 bases remaining between them. Germline V gene lookup returns CDR1 MNHNS and CDR2 SASEGT. DNA of the CDR3: TGTGCCAGCAGAAACCCCACAACCTACGAGCAGTACTTC. Protein: CASRNPTTYEQYF.

The CDR3, as DNA: TGTGCCAGCAGCCGTACGACAGGGAACTACGAGCAGTACTTC. Translation: CASSRTTGNYEQYF. This sequence joins TRBV9 and TRBJ2-7; TRBD1 matches 7 bases. Germline V gene data show CDR1 as SGDLS and CDR2 as YYNGEE. This CDR3 is 14 amino acids long. Unmatched junction bases numbered 7, after V lost 4 bases and J lost 3 bases. Supplemented by reference TRBV9 and TRBJ2-7, the full variable domain reads DSGVTQTPKHLITATGQRVTLRCSPRSGDLSVYWYQQSLDQGLQFLIQYYNGEERAKGNILERFSAQQFPDLHSELNLSSLELGDSALYFCASSRTTGNYEQYFGPGTRLTVT.

The chain employs TRBV4-3 and TRBJ2-5; D unresolved. With 0 bases removed from V and 1 base from J, the gap between germline ends came to 12 bases. The CDR3 is made up of 16 amino acids. Germline-derived CDR1 and CDR2 are LGHNA and YSLEER. The CDR3 nucleotides read TGCGCCAGCAGCCAAGAGTGGGCCAGGCTCCAAGAGACCCAGTACTTC. Encoded protein: CASSQEWARLQETQYF.

The chain employs TRBV5-1 and TRBJ2-3; unclear D gene. CDR3 size: 15 residues. The V gene's germline CDR1 is SGHRS and CDR2 YFSETQ. V was cut by 0 bases and J by 0 bases, with 8 bases left in between. CDR3: CASSLDSFSTDTQYF. CDR3 in DNA: TGCGCCAGCAGCTTGGACTCCTTTAGCACAGATACGCAGTATTTT.

The chain joins TRBV27 to TRBJ2-3, with TRBD1 identical over 7 bases. J lost 3 bases, V lost 5 bases, and 14 bases had no gene match. Germline loops: CDR1 MNHEY, CDR2 SMNVEV (reference sequence). The CDR3 totals 17 residues. The CDR3 region is CASSAYRGTIGTDTQYF. In nucleotides, the CDR3 is TGTGCCAGCAGTGCCTACAGGGGTACCATCGGGACAGATACGCAGTATTTT.

The rearrangement uses TRBV19 and TRBJ1-6; D is unresolved. The length of the CDR3 is 12 residues. Germline V gene sequence: CDR1 LNHDA, CDR2 SQIVND (reference sequence). The V end lost 4 bases, the J end lost 8 bases, and 6 bases lay between the germline ends. The CDR3 bases are TGTGCCAGTAGTAGACTCGATTCACCCCTCCACTTT. Translation: CASSRLDSPLHF.

The chain joins TRBV9 to TRBJ2-1; 8 nucleotides align to TRBD2. The CDR3 loop spans 14 amino acids. CDR1 SGDLS and CDR2 YYNGEE come from the germline V gene. V shed 4 bases and J 5 bases; nucleotides not matched to a gene: 5. The CDR3 reads CASSPRGGNNEQFF. The CDR3 bases are TGTGCCAGCAGCCCCCGCGGGGGGAACAATGAGCAGTTCTTC.